This TCR beta chain was sequenced in a study of cytomegalovirus exposure and HLA in healthy donors. As for the study in general: The 90 to 150 validation repertoires and the approximately 640 first-cohort repertoires shared a platform, a later analysis reported.

Produced via immunoSEQ multiplex PCR; TCRdb's table is partial and in-frame only. The profile shows 90,000 to 100,000 clones, 85% to 95% of them singletons. The V end lost 5 bases, the J end lost 5 bases, and 9 bases lay between the germline ends. This CDR3 spans 12 amino acids. CDR1 is MNHEY, CDR2 SMNVEV, per germline (reference sequence). This clone was seen just once. Its matching antigen is unknown. Findings and limits, study-wide: The study labeled fewer than 200 TCR beta chains cytomegalovirus-associated.

Sequencing was carried out using PBMCs. This chain links TRBV27 with TRBJ1-1; TRBD1 might be the D (5 bases). The sequence came from a woman in her 30s in good health and CMV-seropositive. CDR3: CASSDHRTEAFF. CDR3 nucleotide sequence: TGTGCCAGCAGTGATCACAGGACTGAAGCTTTCTTT.